The present T cell receptor beta chain was sequenced within a study of CD8 T cells in Susac syndrome. In germline, CDR1 is LNHDA, CDR2 SQIVND (reference sequence). The CDR3 runs 13 residues. V lost 3 bases, J lost 4 bases, and 2 bases stayed unmatched. It was with random hexamers that roughly 0.5 to 1 ug RNA was reverse transcribed. TCRdb called the immunoSEQ multiplex PCR reads again in MiXCR, with one record for every CDR3 protein. The sample carries more than 150,000 distinct CDR3 sequences, roughly 95% recorded once. The chain carries TRBV19 and TRBJ1-1; 7 nucleotides line up with TRBD1. The sample was CD4+ T cells from PBMCs. The receptor was isolated from a human donor with Susac syndrome. CDR3 residues: CASSMDRPTEAFF. The CDR3 DNA follows: TGTGCCAGTAGTATGGACAGGCCCACTGAAGCTTTCTTT.